This T cell receptor (beta chain) was identified in a study of technical replicates of blood from several donors. This CDR3 is 13 amino acids long. Between the trimmed V and J ends, which lost 11 bases and 0 bases, there was a span of 11 bases. The germline V gene encodes CDR1 ENHRY and CDR2 SYGVKD. Clones were sequenced by immunoSEQ multiplex PCR, and TCRdb holds only the in-frame ones, with some missing. The sample contains 90,000 or so clones, roughly 94% of which appear only once. This clonotype originated in a human donor in good health. V is TRBV10-3 and J is TRBJ1-3, with unresolved D. Sequencing was performed on T cells isolated from PBMCs. CDR3 residues: CAARSSSGNTIYF. For the CDR3, the DNA is TGTGCCGCGCGTTCAAGCTCTGGAAACACCATATATTTT.